This T cell receptor beta chain was profiled in a study of control samples from healthy donors and cancer patients. The CDR3 spans 14 residues. Germline V gene data show CDR1 as SGHRS and CDR2 as YFSETQ. Trimming shortened V by 0 bases and J by 0 bases, and 7 bases separated the two germline ends. The table came from immunoSEQ multiplex PCR; TCRdb's copy has only in-frame clones and leaves some out. The sample lists about 51,000 clones, 88% occurring once. This TCR was sampled from a man aged 50 or older with head and neck cancer. Material: PBMCs. The V gene is TRBV5-1, the J gene TRBJ2-7; D might be TRBD1 (5 bases). The CDR3 bases are TGCGCCAGCAGCTTGGGACAGCGCTCCTACGAGCAGTACTTC. Translated: CASSLGQRSYEQYF.